The entry below describes one TCR beta chain. The record originates from a study of cytomegalovirus exposure and HLA in healthy donors. PCR was performed using 60 Vbeta and 13 Jbeta primers. Assay used: immunoSEQ multiplex PCR; TCRdb lists only in-frame clones, some missing. Here the sample table reports some 110,000 clones. CDR1 is LNHDA and CDR2 is SQIVND in the germline V gene (reference sequence). The CDR3 is made up of 15 amino acids. V lost 7 bases to trimming and J lost 7 bases; unmatched junction nucleotides: 6. The rearrangement uses TRBV19 and TRBJ2-1; 14 bases line up with TRBD2. This clonotype was sampled from a man in his late teens or twenties in good health and CMV-seronegative. Sequencing input: PBMCs. CDR3 sequence: CASNPGTSGSNEQFF. CDR3 sequence (DNA): TGTGCCAGTAACCCCGGGACTAGCGGGAGTAATGAGCAGTTCTTC.